A selection of T cell receptor beta chains follows, all from one sample in a study of blood T cells in healthy people across ages. TCRdb fed the 5' RACE reads into MiXCR, producing one record per CDR3 protein. The sample contains 700,000 to 850,000 distinct CDR3 sequences, roughly 40% of which appear only once. Sequencing was carried out using blood. Source of these receptors: a man younger than 30 in good health. Both conserved end residues are part of each CDR3. Expanded clones are given a class, and other clones once, few, many or no size at all.

v_call: TRBV20-1; j_call: TRBJ2-3; clone_size: .; cdr3_aa: CSAGVWGQGAQDTQYF
v_call: TRBV6-6; j_call: TRBJ2-3; clone_size: .; cdr3_aa: CANSYSIARATDTQYF
v_call: TRBV18; j_call: TRBJ1-1; clone_size: few; cdr3_aa: CASRTGSDTEAFF
v_call: TRBV4-3; j_call: TRBJ2-4; clone_size: .; cdr3_aa: CASSQDLSGENIQYF
v_call: TRBV7-8; j_call: TRBJ2-2; clone_size: .; cdr3_aa: CASSPTIHRTGAENTGELFF
v_call: TRBV5-1; j_call: TRBJ2-1; clone_size: few; cdr3_aa: CASSGDPGPVNEQFF
v_call: TRBV12-3/TRBV12-4; j_call: TRBJ2-5; clone_size: few; cdr3_aa: CASSTNQETQYF
v_call: TRBV5-1; j_call: TRBJ2-1; clone_size: many; cdr3_aa: CASSLVWGNNEQFF
v_call: TRBV20-1; j_call: TRBJ2-1; clone_size: few; cdr3_aa: CSANPPRGVYNEQFF
v_call: TRBV4-3; j_call: TRBJ2-3; clone_size: .; cdr3_aa: CASGQDRMEGDTQYF
v_call: TRBV2; j_call: TRBJ2-5; clone_size: few; cdr3_aa: CASSEEVAVQETQYF
v_call: TRBV12-3/TRBV12-4; j_call: TRBJ1-5; clone_size: .; cdr3_aa: CASSLRQVNQPQHF
v_call: TRBV12-3/TRBV12-4; j_call: TRBJ2-1; clone_size: many; cdr3_aa: CASSRGLAGRNEQFF
v_call: TRBV4-1; j_call: TRBJ2-5; clone_size: .; cdr3_aa: CASSRQGGRETQYF
v_call: TRBV14; j_call: TRBJ1-2; clone_size: few; cdr3_aa: CASSQEEGLDYGYTF
v_call: TRBV5-1; j_call: TRBJ1-1; clone_size: few; cdr3_aa: CASSLGRTLYTEAFF
v_call: TRBV28; j_call: TRBJ1-5; clone_size: .; cdr3_aa: CASSLTGSGSQPQHF
v_call: TRBV7-8; j_call: TRBJ2-1; clone_size: few; cdr3_aa: CASSFRAQPYNEQFF